This T cell receptor beta chain was observed in a study of blood T cell repertoires in COVID-19 (dated by TCRdb to the early 2020s). In the study overall: The collaborator samples originated in the United States, Italy and Spain and spanned the acute and convalescent phases of COVID-19. The repertoires were released in a freely available public database meant as a resource for research on the immune response to SARS-CoV-2. Sample metadata almost always included a de-identified subject ID, COVID-19 status, age in years and sex. The dataset comprised deeply sampled blood TCRbeta repertoires from subjects exposed to, actively infected with, or recovered from COVID-19. The samples were drawn from two sources: the first 160 participants of the ongoing ImmuneRACE study, and 950 to 1,500 subjects contributed by 6 global collaborators. HLA class I and class II types, where available, came from metadata supplied by the sample provider rather than from assay-based typing. The material from the prospective study consisted of cDNA or gDNA derived from T cells, B-cell-depleted T cells, or PBMCs. The study at large found these results: Clinical and demographic metadata were provided uncurated, with the amount varying by source and participant.

Of note for this clone: Its antigen remains unidentified. No per-base quality is available; no much larger clone lies one base away.

A second Seattle source provided samples from volunteer blood donors who had recovered from COVID-19. The collaborating institutions used their own protocols to collect whole blood in K2EDTA tubes. For TCRbeta analysis, collaborators shipped samples in one of three forms: frozen whole blood, isolated PBMCs, or DNA extracted from either of those sample types. TCRbeta CDR3 regions were amplified from genomic DNA by means of the immunoSEQ Assay, a bias-controlled multiplex PCR. Per the original workflow: Within the assay, amplification of reference gene primers was used to estimate how many nucleated cells each sample contained. Sequence reads were collapsed and filtered to measure the absolute abundance of every unique TCRbeta CDR3 rearrangement. For each sample, productive Simpson clonality was calculated by taking the square root of Simpson's diversity index across productive rearrangements. TCRdb mirrors the immuneACCESS table, restricted to in-frame sequences. Some clones are absent from its copies; in checked studies, under half trace to an unresolved V gene, and the reason for the others is unknown. V, J and clone size were drawn from that table, and D and trimming were deduced from the DNA. This sample gives 250,000 to 300,000 clones in total; 88% of them show up just once. The ten largest clonotypes hold 0.99% of the sample.

CDR1 and CDR2 (SEHNR, FQNEAQ) derive from the germline V gene (reference sequence). A distance of 15 bases separates the germline ends of V and J, which lose 5 bases and 4 bases respectively. The CDR3 measures 14 amino acids from cysteine to phenylalanine. CDR3 DNA only is kept here, 42 bases in frame from base 1. The sequence was collected from a woman aged 35 to 49 who had recovered from COVID-19. This chain is built from TRBV7-9 and TRBJ2-7; D gene: possibly TRBD2, on 6 matching bases. The sample taken for sequencing was peripheral blood. The CDR3 corresponds to CASSPPSVRYEQYF. The DNA is TGTGCCAGCAGCCCGCCTAGCGTCCGGTACGAGCAGTACTTC.